A selection of T cell receptor beta chains follows, all from one sample in a study of blood T cells in healthy people across ages. Using its own MiXCR run on the 5' RACE reads, TCRdb lists one record per CDR3 protein. The sample yields 1,500,000 or so distinct CDR3 sequences, roughly 43% seen once. The specimen sequenced was blood. All receptors come from a woman younger than 30 in good health. The CDR3 runs from the conserved cysteine through the conserved F or W. Each record gives: J gene, V gene, clone size, D gene, CDR3 protein, CDR3 DNA. A D gene is named only where the DNA matches it firmly. Size values are once, few and many counts, or a class for expanded clones, and some rows have none.

j_call: TRBJ2-7
v_call: TRBV9
clone_size: -
d_call: TRBD1
cdr3_aa: CASSVVYRTGEGYEQYF
cdr3_nt: TGTGCCAGCAGCGTAGTCTACCGGACAGGGGAGGGTTACGAGCAGTACTTC

j_call: TRBJ1-2
v_call: TRBV4-3
clone_size: few
d_call: -
cdr3_aa: CASSQYRDSLNYGYTF
cdr3_nt: TGCGCCAGCAGCCAGTACCGGGACTCACTCAACTATGGCTACACCTTC

j_call: TRBJ1-5
v_call: TRBV28
clone_size: few
d_call: TRBD1
cdr3_aa: CASSRRGEQPQHF
cdr3_nt: TGTGCCAGCAGTCGCAGGGGGGAGCAGCCCCAGCATTTT

j_call: TRBJ2-7
v_call: TRBV7-2
clone_size: -
d_call: TRBD2
cdr3_aa: CASSGSGNFPEQYF
cdr3_nt: TGTGCCAGCAGCGGTAGCGGGAATTTTCCCGAGCAGTACTTC

j_call: TRBJ2-3
v_call: TRBV9
clone_size: -
d_call: -
cdr3_aa: CASSDNTASTDTQYF
cdr3_nt: TGTGCCAGCAGCGATAACACTGCTAGCACAGATACGCAGTATTTT

j_call: TRBJ2-5
v_call: TRBV3-1
clone_size: -
d_call: TRBD2
cdr3_aa: CASSQRRTSDVETQYF
cdr3_nt: TGTGCCAGCAGCCAACGTCGGACTAGCGATGTAGAGACCCAGTACTTC

j_call: TRBJ2-2
v_call: TRBV6-5
clone_size: -
d_call: -
cdr3_aa: CASSYSQIRRPGASTGELFF
cdr3_nt: TGTGCCAGCAGTTACTCGCAAATTAGACGCCCAGGGGCCTCCACCGGGGAGCTGTTTTTT

j_call: TRBJ1-6
v_call: TRBV4-3
clone_size: -
d_call: TRBD1
cdr3_aa: CASSQDRGNSPLHF
cdr3_nt: TGCGCCAGCAGCCAGGACAGGGGGAATTCACCCCTCCACTTT

j_call: TRBJ2-7
v_call: TRBV6-5
clone_size: -
d_call: TRBD2
cdr3_aa: CASSWGGYNEQYF
cdr3_nt: TGTGCCAGCAGCTGGGGGGGTTACAATGAGCAGTACTTC

j_call: TRBJ2-5
v_call: TRBV20-1
clone_size: few
d_call: -
cdr3_aa: CSAQTAGGTQYF
cdr3_nt: TGCAGTGCTCAGACGGCCGGAGGGACCCAGTACTTC

j_call: TRBJ1-5
v_call: TRBV15
clone_size: -
d_call: -
cdr3_aa: CATSRAPEVSYSNQPQHF
cdr3_nt: TGTGCCACCAGCAGAGCCCCTGAGGTTAGCTATAGCAATCAGCCCCAGCATTTT

j_call: TRBJ2-1
v_call: TRBV13
clone_size: few
d_call: -
cdr3_aa: CASSLAVDGPLEQFF
cdr3_nt: TGTGCCAGCAGCTTAGCAGTGGACGGTCCTTTGGAGCAGTTCTTC

j_call: TRBJ2-7
v_call: TRBV4-2
clone_size: -
d_call: -
cdr3_aa: CASSQVTTNEQYF
cdr3_nt: TGTGCCAGCAGCCAAGTAACCACCAATGAGCAGTACTTC

j_call: TRBJ1-1
v_call: TRBV20-1
clone_size: few
d_call: TRBD1
cdr3_aa: CSALGTVWSEAFF
cdr3_nt: TGCAGTGCTCTCGGGACAGTCTGGTCTGAAGCTTTCTTT

j_call: TRBJ2-7
v_call: TRBV28
clone_size: -
d_call: -
cdr3_aa: CASSSTPGADSYEQYF
cdr3_nt: TGTGCCAGCAGTTCCACCCCCGGGGCGGACTCCTACGAGCAGTACTTC

j_call: TRBJ2-5
v_call: TRBV27
clone_size: -
d_call: -
cdr3_aa: CASSPLLVAQETQYF
cdr3_nt: TGTGCCAGCAGTCCCCTACTAGTGGCCCAAGAGACCCAGTACTTC

j_call: TRBJ1-4
v_call: TRBV27
clone_size: few
d_call: TRBD1
cdr3_aa: CASRGTGGREKLFF
cdr3_nt: TGTGCCAGCAGGGGGACAGGGGGCAGGGAAAAACTGTTTTTT

j_call: TRBJ2-2
v_call: TRBV7-2
clone_size: -
d_call: -
cdr3_aa: CASSLDSNTGELIF
cdr3_nt: TGTGCCAGCAGCTTAGACAGCAACACCGGGGAGCTGATTTTT

j_call: TRBJ2-1
v_call: TRBV29-1
clone_size: -
d_call: TRBD2
cdr3_aa: CSAVAGPLLNGQFF
cdr3_nt: TGCAGCGCTGTAGCGGGACCGCTCCTAAATGGGCAGTTCTTC

j_call: TRBJ2-3
v_call: TRBV7-9
clone_size: -
d_call: -
cdr3_aa: CASSLKLTTDTQYF
cdr3_nt: TGTGCCAGCAGCTTAAAACTAACCACAGATACGCAGTATTTT

j_call: TRBJ2-1
v_call: TRBV4-3
clone_size: -
d_call: TRBD2
cdr3_aa: CASSQDPGGGHGEQFF
cdr3_nt: TGCGCCAGCAGCCAAGATCCCGGGGGGGGACATGGGGAGCAGTTCTTC

j_call: TRBJ2-1
v_call: TRBV4-2
clone_size: few
d_call: -
cdr3_aa: CASSQDNRLFEQFF
cdr3_nt: TGTGCCAGCAGCCAAGACAACCGACTATTTGAGCAGTTCTTC

j_call: TRBJ2-1
v_call: TRBV7-9
clone_size: -
d_call: -
cdr3_aa: CASSAPVDKAEQFF
cdr3_nt: TGTGCCAGCAGCGCACCAGTGGACAAGGCTGAGCAGTTCTTC

j_call: TRBJ1-1
v_call: TRBV27
clone_size: few
d_call: -
cdr3_aa: CASRSTGTPTEAFF
cdr3_nt: TGTGCCAGCAGATCGACCGGGACACCTACTGAAGCTTTCTTT

j_call: TRBJ2-3
v_call: TRBV7-8
clone_size: few
d_call: -
cdr3_aa: CASSLKRLSSTDTQYF
cdr3_nt: TGTGCCAGCAGCTTAAAACGTCTATCAAGCACAGATACGCAGTATTTT

j_call: TRBJ2-7
v_call: TRBV20-1
clone_size: -
d_call: -
cdr3_aa: CSARVRDPYEQYF
cdr3_nt: TGCAGTGCTAGGGTTAGGGACCCCTACGAGCAGTACTTC

j_call: TRBJ2-1
v_call: TRBV7-2
clone_size: -
d_call: TRBD1
cdr3_aa: CASSSGTGGFNEQFF
cdr3_nt: TGTGCCAGCAGCTCTGGGACAGGGGGCTTCAATGAGCAGTTCTTC

j_call: TRBJ1-1
v_call: TRBV6-5
clone_size: -
d_call: TRBD1
cdr3_aa: CASSYSIRDRGTEAFF
cdr3_nt: TGTGCCAGCAGTTATTCAATCCGGGACAGGGGCACTGAAGCTTTCTTT